The next 32 T cell receptor beta chains were all read from a single sample in a study of blood T cell repertoires in COVID-19. Assay: immunoSEQ multiplex PCR; the TCRdb copy retains only in-frame clones and omits some. Of approximately 380,000 clones listed, 85% were seen once; the top ten hold roughly 3.6%. Sequencing was carried out using peripheral blood. Source of these receptors: a young woman with acute or convalescent COVID-19.

This clone was picked up a small number of times. V and J are TRBV27 and TRBJ2-1, with 11 bases matching TRBD2. V was pared by 7 bases and J by 13 bases, with 9 bases of the junction left unmatched. CDR3 length equals 13 residues. Germline V gene sequence: CDR1 MNHEY, CDR2 SMNVEV (reference sequence). The CDR3 nucleotides read TGTGCCAGCACCATAGCGGGAGGGAGACCTCAGTTCTTC. It is translated as CASTIAGGRPQFF.

The gene calls are TRBV11-2 and TRBJ2-7; TRBD1 matches 7 bases. CDR3 size: 15 residues. The V gene's germline CDR1 is SGHAT and CDR2 FQNNGV. The ends lost 4 bases at V and 1 base at J; junction bases unmatched: 7. The CDR3 protein is CASSSRQGLSYEQYF. The CDR3, as DNA: TGTGCCAGCAGCTCAAGACAGGGTTTGTCCTACGAGCAGTACTTC.

A note on this clone: One junction end disagrees with the germline gene, perhaps due to a read error. This chain connects TRBV7-8 to TRBJ2-6; TRBD2 aligns across 7 bases. This CDR3 has 19 residues. The germline gives CDR1 SGHVS, CDR2 FQNEAQ. CDR3 loop: CASSVAPGLTLSGANVLTF. CDR3 DNA sequence: TGTGCCAGCAGCGTAGCTCCGGGACTAACTCTCTCTGGGGCCAACGTCCTGACTTTC.

This clone was seen more than once but under ten times. This chain links TRBV10-1 with TRBJ2-5, with D tentatively TRBD2 (6 bases). CDR1 and CDR2 (germline): WNHNN, SYGVQD (reference sequence). V shed 2 bases and J shed 3 bases, with 16 bases lying between them. The CDR3 has 16 residues. The CDR3 DNA reads as TGCGCCAGCAGTGAGCCCGCGGGACCTAGAAAAGAGACCCAGTACTTC. This sequence encodes CASSEPAGPRKETQYF.

The chain is built from TRBV7-8 and TRBJ1-1; D not certain. The V gene lost 5 bases and the J gene lost 1 base, with 11 bases spanning the gap. Looked up from germline, CDR1 is SGHVS and CDR2 is FQNEAQ. This CDR3 region has 14 residues. The CDR3 here is CASSQRAGNTEAFF. CDR3 DNA: TGTGCCAGCAGCCAGCGGGCCGGGAACACTGAAGCTTTCTTT.

This clone was counted a single time. J is TRBJ1-5 and V is TRBV3-1 (or the pseudogene TRBV3-2); D gene unclear. This CDR3 region has 15 residues. The ends were cut back, 2 bases at V and 6 bases at J, with 14 bases in the middle. Germline V gene data show CDR1 as LGHDT and CDR2 as YNNKEL (reference sequence). DNA of the CDR3: TGTGCCAGCAGCCAAAAGTCTGACGGGAGTCAGCCCCAGCATTTT. Translating it yields CASSQKSDGSQPQHF.

This chain uses TRBV29-1 with TRBJ2-5; 9 positions match TRBD1. V trimming: 6 bases; J trimming: 1 base; junction bases outside the gene matches: 6. The CDR3 extends over 14 amino acids. Germline loops: CDR1 SQVTM, CDR2 ANQGSEA. The CDR3 DNA sequence: TGCAGCGTGAACCGGGACAGGGTCCAAGAGACCCAGTACTTC. Translated: CSVNRDRVQETQYF.

The chain uses TRBV4-1 and TRBJ1-6; D perhaps matches TRBD1 (6 bases). The CDR3 has 16 amino acids. Germline V gene data show CDR1 as MGHRA and CDR2 as YSYEKL. V was trimmed by 2 bases and J by 10 bases, leaving 18 bases between them. CDR3: CASSQRGTRGTSPLHF. The CDR3 nucleotides read TGCGCCAGCAGCCAAAGGGGGACGAGGGGGACCTCACCCCTCCACTTT.

The chain couples TRBV4-1 to TRBJ1-1; D may be TRBD1 (6 bases). Germline V lookup: CDR1 MGHRA, CDR2 YSYEKL. The CDR3 contains 14 residues. V lost 3 bases and J 6 bases, leaving 14 bases between the germline ends. The CDR3 spells CASSQRTEGAEAFF. The DNA for the CDR3 is TGCGCCAGCAGCCAGAGGACAGAAGGCGCTGAAGCTTTCTTT.

V gene TRBV27 combines with J gene TRBJ1-5; D gene ambiguous. Germline CDR1 and CDR2: MNHEY and SMNVEV (reference sequence). Trimming shortened V by 6 bases and J by 0 bases, and 15 bases separated the two germline ends. The CDR3 loop spans 16 amino acids. The CDR3 is CASRATLSNSNQPQHF. Written as DNA, the CDR3 is TGTGCCAGCAGAGCAACCCTCTCGAATAGCAATCAGCCCCAGCATTTT.

The table lists this clone with many counts. Other nucleotide sequences from this sample produce the same CDR3. The chain employs TRBV20-1 and TRBJ2-7, with D tentatively TRBD1 (7 bases). V lost 3 bases and J 2 bases, leaving 11 bases between the germline ends. The germline gives CDR1 DFQATT, CDR2 SNEGSKA (reference sequence). CDR3 size: 13 residues. CDR3 nucleotide sequence: TGCAGTGCTAGTCCAGGGGGGACCTACGAGCAGTACTTC. Its translation: CSASPGGTYEQYF.

This clone was seen once. The J gene is TRBJ2-7, the V gene TRBV6-5; D perhaps matches TRBD1 (6 bases). The CDR3 extends over 11 amino acids. Between the trimmed V and J ends, which lost 8 bases and 3 bases, there was a span of 8 bases. Germline V gene sequence: CDR1 MNHEY, CDR2 SVGAGI. The CDR3 DNA reads as TGTGCCAGCTCAGGGGACTACGAGCAGTACTTC. It is translated as CASSGDYEQYF.

The chain links TRBV5-1 to TRBJ1-4, with unresolved D. V was shortened by 3 bases and J by 0 bases, with 9 bases between the two germline ends. This CDR3 has 15 residues. Per the germline V gene, CDR1 is SGHRS and CDR2 is YFSETQ. The CDR3 loop reads CASSSAEATNEKLFF. The DNA of the CDR3 is TGCGCCAGCAGCTCGGCAGAGGCAACTAATGAAAAACTGTTTTTT. Together with reference TRBV5-1 and TRBJ1-4, the CDR3 gives the full variable domain: KAGVTQTPRYLIKTRGQQVTLSCSPISGHRSVSWYQQTPGQGLQFLFEYFSETQRNKGNFPGRFSGRQFSNSRSEMNVSTLELGDSALYLCASSSAEATNEKLFFGSGTQLSVL.

This rearrangement joins TRBV6-5 to TRBJ1-1, with TRBD1 matching 7 bases. The junction had 5 bases not matched to a gene; V was cut back by 2 bases and J by 5 bases. This CDR3 contains 14 residues. Germline loops: CDR1 MNHEY, CDR2 SVGAGI. The CDR3: CASSYQTGRTEAFF. The CDR3 nucleotides are TGTGCCAGCAGTTACCAGACAGGGAGAACTGAAGCTTTCTTT.

The chain has TRBV6-1 and TRBJ2-5, with D perhaps matching TRBD1 (6 bases). Germline assignment: CDR1 MNHNS and CDR2 SASEGT. This CDR3 has 18 amino acids. V lost 0 bases and J 0 bases, leaving 17 bases between the germline ends. The CDR3 protein is CASSEATFRGMNQETQYF. DNA of the CDR3: TGTGCCAGCAGTGAAGCAACGTTCAGGGGAATGAACCAAGAGACCCAGTACTTC.

This clone has a single count. V is TRBV9 and J is TRBJ1-4; 8 positions match TRBD1. CDR3 length: 17 amino acids. The germline V gene encodes CDR1 SGDLS and CDR2 YYNGEE. V lost 3 bases, J lost 0 bases, and 7 bases stayed unmatched. This chain's CDR3 is CASSAWTGISTNEKLFF. Written as DNA, the CDR3 is TGTGCCAGCAGCGCTTGGACAGGGATTTCAACTAATGAAAAACTGTTTTTT.

V usage is TRBV6-5 and J usage is TRBJ1-2, with a tentative D call TRBD1 (6 bases). This CDR3 spans 13 amino acids. Trimming left V 6 bases short and J 5 bases short, with 13 bases between. Germline assignment: CDR1 MNHEY and CDR2 SVGAGI. The CDR3 reads CASSLSGDYGYTF. The CDR3 nucleotides read TGTGCCAGCAGCCTGTCAGGGGATTATGGCTACACCTTC.

This clone appeared once. The rearrangement joins TRBV30 to TRBJ2-3; D may be TRBD2 (6 bases). Trimming took off 2 bases at V and 1 base at J, with 10 bases between the two ends. CDR1 GTSNPN and CDR2 SVGIG come from the germline V gene (reference sequence). The CDR3 runs to 14 residues. Here the CDR3 DNA reads TGTGCCTGGAGTATGTGGGGGGGCACAGATACGCAGTATTTT. This gives the protein CAWSMWGGTDTQYF.

The chain is built from TRBV4-1 and TRBJ1-4, with 9 bases matching TRBD1. The CDR3 runs to 15 residues. V lost 3 bases to trimming and J lost 8 bases; unmatched junction nucleotides: 7. Germline V lookup: CDR1 MGHRA, CDR2 YSYEKL. The CDR3 loop reads CASSHPGQGGEKLFF. CDR3 nucleotide sequence: TGCGCCAGCAGCCACCCGGGACAGGGCGGGGAAAAACTGTTTTTT.

The chain joins TRBV5-1 to TRBJ2-2, with D perhaps TRBD1 (6 bases). Looked up from germline, CDR1 is SGHRS and CDR2 is YFSETQ. This CDR3 spans 15 amino acids. Deletions cut 7 bases from V and 4 bases from J, with 17 bases between. CDR3 residues: CASGPQGSGTGELFF. The DNA for the CDR3 is TGCGCCAGCGGCCCCCAGGGGAGCGGCACCGGGGAGCTGTTTTTT.

This clone was observed a handful of times. CDR3 sequence (DNA): TGTGCCAGCAGTTTACACTACACAGATACGCAGTATTTT. Its translation: CASSLHYTDTQYF. The V call is TRBV28, the J call TRBJ2-3; D remains unclear. Trimming took off 2 bases at V and 2 bases at J, with 5 bases between the two ends. Germline loops: CDR1 MDHEN, CDR2 SYDVKM. The CDR3 sequence is 13 residues long.

The V call is TRBV6-2 or TRBV6-3, the J call TRBJ2-1; 10 positions agree with TRBD2. The CDR3 is 12 amino acids. V gave up 5 bases and J gave up 9 bases; unmatched junction bases: 1. CDR1 MNHEY and CDR2 SVGEGT come from the germline V gene. The CDR3 nucleotides read TGTGCCAGCAGTAAGCGGGAGGGTGAGCAGTTCTTC. Its protein is CASSKREGEQFF.

This clone has only one observation. CDR3 amino acids: CASRPGTGVTGYTF. CDR3 in DNA: TGTGCCAGCCGTCCCGGGACAGGGGTGACTGGCTACACCTTC. The chain links TRBV27 to TRBJ1-2; TRBD1 matches 10 bases. CDR3 length equals 14 residues. The germline gives CDR1 MNHEY, CDR2 SMNVEV (reference sequence). V gave up 8 bases and J gave up 7 bases; unmatched junction bases: 10.

This clone was seen more than once but under ten times. The chain carries TRBV5-8 and TRBJ1-2; 7 bases line up with TRBD1. The CDR3 extends over 15 amino acids. The V and J ends lost 2 bases and 5 bases, in that order; junction bases with no gene match: 9. Looked up from germline, CDR1 is SGHTS and CDR2 is YDEGEE. The CDR3 DNA is TGTGCCAGCAGCTTAGGGACAGCTTCTTATTATGGCTACACCTTC. This gives the protein CASSLGTASYYGYTF.

The chain has TRBV5-1 and TRBJ2-7; no definite D call. This CDR3 has 12 residues. From germline, CDR1 is SGHRS and CDR2 YFSETQ. Trimming removed 0 bases from V and 6 bases from J, with 7 bases in between. The CDR3 reads CASSLGSSEQYF. The CDR3 DNA is TGCGCCAGCAGCTTGGGGTCTAGCGAGCAGTACTTC.

The CDR3 nucleotides are TGTGCCAGCAGCCAACTAGTCTTAGAGACCCAGTACTTC. It specifies CASSQLVLETQYF. V usage is TRBV3-1 (or the pseudogene TRBV3-2) and J usage is TRBJ2-5; D unclear. The CDR3 is 13 amino acids. Germline assignment: CDR1 LGHDT and CDR2 YNNKEL (reference sequence). Trimming took off 2 bases at V and 4 bases at J, with 8 bases between the two ends.

The chain has TRBV5-8 and TRBJ1-6; D remains unclear. The CDR3 sequence is 13 residues long. Germline V gene data show CDR1 as SGHTS and CDR2 as YDEGEE. V gave up 0 bases and J gave up 7 bases, with 5 bases separating them. CDR3: CASSLAENSPLHF. Written as DNA, the CDR3 is TGTGCCAGCAGCTTGGCTGAGAATTCACCCCTCCACTTT.

This clone was seen a single time. V usage is TRBV5-1 and J usage is TRBJ1-5; D is undetermined. CDR1 is SGHRS and CDR2 is YFSETQ in the germline V gene. The CDR3 loop spans 15 amino acids. Between the trimmed V and J ends, which lost 0 bases and 3 bases, there was a span of 10 bases. In DNA form, the CDR3 reads TGCGCCAGCAGCTTGGAGGCGGGGAACAATCAGCCCCAGCATTTT. As protein: CASSLEAGNNQPQHF.

The J gene is TRBJ2-7, the V gene TRBV9, with 11 nucleotides matching TRBD2. V lost 0 bases and J lost 3; bases outside the gene matches: 2. CDR1 is SGDLS, CDR2 YYNGEE, per germline. There are 15 residues in the CDR3. The CDR3 DNA reads TGTGCCAGCAGCGTAGATGGGACTAGCGGCTACGAGCAGTACTTC. It codes for CASSVDGTSGYEQYF.

V is TRBV29-1 and J is TRBJ2-5; 7 bases align to TRBD2. Trimming cost V 0 bases and J 5 bases; bases outside gene matches: 9. This CDR3 has 15 residues. Germline CDR1 SQVTM, CDR2 ANQGSEA. The CDR3 DNA sequence: TGCAGCGTTGAAGATAAGTGGGGGGGTCCTGAGACCCAGTACTTC. Translated: CSVEDKWGGPETQYF.

As concerns this clone: A much bigger clone sits one base away, suggesting this may be a read error. The chain uses TRBV7-9 and TRBJ2-1; tentatively, D is TRBD1 (6 bases). The CDR3 is made up of 12 amino acids. Germline assignment: CDR1 SEHNR and CDR2 FQNEAQ (reference sequence). Trimming left V 3 bases short and J 7 bases short, with 7 bases between. The chain's CDR3 is CASSLQGNEQFF. In DNA form, the CDR3 reads TGTGCCAGCAGCTTGCAGGGGAATGAGCAGTTCTTC.

V usage is TRBV2 and J usage is TRBJ2-2, with a possible D match to TRBD2 (5 bases). The CDR3 has 15 amino acids. In germline, CDR1 is SNHLY, CDR2 FYNNEI. Trimming removed 6 bases from V and 1 base from J, with 12 bases in between. This CDR3 is CASRGSSRNTGELFF. CDR3 nucleotide sequence: TGTGCCAGCAGGGGGAGCTCTCGGAACACCGGGGAGCTGTTTTTT.